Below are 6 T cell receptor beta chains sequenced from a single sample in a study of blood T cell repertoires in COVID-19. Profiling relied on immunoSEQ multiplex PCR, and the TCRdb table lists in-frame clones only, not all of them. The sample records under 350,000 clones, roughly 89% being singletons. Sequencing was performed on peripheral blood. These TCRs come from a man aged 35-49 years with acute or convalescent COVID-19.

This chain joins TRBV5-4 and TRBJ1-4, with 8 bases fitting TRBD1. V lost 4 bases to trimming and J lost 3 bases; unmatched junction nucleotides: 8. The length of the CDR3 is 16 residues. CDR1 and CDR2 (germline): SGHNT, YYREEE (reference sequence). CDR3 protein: CASSDRGQGSNEKLFF. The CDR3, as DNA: TGTGCCAGCAGCGACCGTGGACAGGGATCTAATGAAAAACTGTTTTTT.

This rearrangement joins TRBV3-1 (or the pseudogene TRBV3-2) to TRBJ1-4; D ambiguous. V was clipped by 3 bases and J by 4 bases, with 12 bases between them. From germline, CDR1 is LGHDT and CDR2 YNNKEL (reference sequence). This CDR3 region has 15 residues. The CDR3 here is CASSHRQVGNEKLFF. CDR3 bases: TGTGCCAGCAGCCACCGCCAGGTCGGTAATGAAAAACTGTTTTTT.

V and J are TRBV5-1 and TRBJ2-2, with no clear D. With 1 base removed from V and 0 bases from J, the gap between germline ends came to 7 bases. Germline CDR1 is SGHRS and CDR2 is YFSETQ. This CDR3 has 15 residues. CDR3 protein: CASSLYAPNTGELFF. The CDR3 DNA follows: TGCGCCAGCAGCTTGTACGCGCCGAACACCGGGGAGCTGTTTTTT. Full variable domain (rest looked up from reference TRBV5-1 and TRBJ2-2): KAGVTQTPRYLIKTRGQQVTLSCSPISGHRSVSWYQQTPGQGLQFLFEYFSETQRNKGNFPGRFSGRQFSNSRSEMNVSTLELGDSALYLCASSLYAPNTGELFFGEGSRLTVL.

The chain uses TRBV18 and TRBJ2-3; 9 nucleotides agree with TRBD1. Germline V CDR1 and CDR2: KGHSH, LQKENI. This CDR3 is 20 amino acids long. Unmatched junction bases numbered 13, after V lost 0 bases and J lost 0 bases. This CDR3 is CASSPPSWDRDYGSTDTQYF. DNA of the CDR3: TGTGCCAGCTCACCACCAAGTTGGGACAGGGATTATGGGAGCACAGATACGCAGTATTTT.

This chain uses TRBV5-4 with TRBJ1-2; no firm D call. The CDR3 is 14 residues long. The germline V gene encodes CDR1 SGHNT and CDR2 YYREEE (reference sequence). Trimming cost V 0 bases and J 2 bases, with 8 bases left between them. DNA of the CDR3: TGTGCCAGCAGCTTGGGGGGAGGGAACTATGGCTACACCTTC. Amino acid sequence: CASSLGGGNYGYTF.

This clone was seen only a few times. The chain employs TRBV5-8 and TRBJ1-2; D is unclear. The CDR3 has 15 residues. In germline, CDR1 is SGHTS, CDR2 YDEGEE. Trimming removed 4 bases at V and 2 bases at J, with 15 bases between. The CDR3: CASSRLGLTNYGYTF. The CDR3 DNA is TGTGCCAGCAGCCGGCTTGGACTTACCAACTATGGCTACACCTTC.